Below, 18 T cell receptor beta chains from the same sample are listed, as sequenced in a study of CD8 T cells in ankylosing spondylitis. TCRdb redid the calling of the 5' RACE reads with MiXCR, one entry per CDR3 protein. The sample consists of over 700,000 distinct CDR3 sequences, around 19% of them appearing once. The study's findings and limits: A motif in TCR beta, a set of roughly 8 highly homologous variants, appeared characteristic of ankylosing spondylitis blood.

No antigen is known for these receptors. The sequenced sample consisted of blood, either unsorted or a sorted T cell fraction (not recorded which). These receptor sequences come from a male donor with ankylosing spondylitis.

This chain uses TRBV20-1 with TRBJ2-3; 8 bases fit TRBD1. Germline V gene lookup returns CDR1 DFQATT and CDR2 SNEGSKA (reference sequence). V was pared by 0 bases and J by 3 bases, with 11 bases of the junction left unmatched. This CDR3 region has 17 residues. Written as DNA, the CDR3 is TGCAGTGCTAGAGAGTTTAGGGGGACAGGCACAACAGATACGCAGTATTTT. This encodes CSAREFRGTGTTDTQYF.

The sample holds a few counts of this clonotype. V and J are TRBV20-1 and TRBJ1-2, with D uncertain. The CDR3 covers 12 residues. V gave up 6 bases and J gave up 2 bases, with 10 bases separating them. Germline CDR1 reads DFQATT; CDR2 reads SNEGSKA (reference sequence). The CDR3, as DNA: TGCAGTGCCGGAGGGCAGAACTATGGCTACACCTTC. Translation gives CSAGGQNYGYTF.

V and J are TRBV20-1 and TRBJ1-1; D is unresolved. Germline values: CDR1 DFQATT, CDR2 SNEGSKA (reference sequence). This CDR3 has 11 amino acids. The V and J ends lost 3 bases and 4 bases respectively, with 6 bases between them. Here the CDR3 reads CSASFGTEAFF. DNA for the CDR3: TGCAGTGCTAGTTTCGGCACTGAAGCTTTCTTT.

This clonotype was observed a handful of times. The chain combines TRBV29-1 with TRBJ2-1, with 8 positions matching TRBD2. Per the germline V gene, CDR1 is SQVTM and CDR2 is ANQGSEA. The CDR3 length is 12 residues. The trim removed 5 bases at V and 8 bases at J, leaving 5 bases unmatched. Here the CDR3 DNA reads TGCAGCGTTCGGACTAGCAGCGATGAGCAGTTCTTC. It translates to CSVRTSSDEQFF.

This clonotype was found a few times. The CDR3 spells CASSYSSGSSYNEQFF. CDR3 nucleotides: TGTGCCAGCAGTTACTCCAGCGGGAGCTCCTACAATGAGCAGTTCTTC. V is TRBV6-2 or TRBV6-3 and J is TRBJ2-1; 8 nucleotides match TRBD2. From germline, CDR1 is MNHEY and CDR2 SVGEGT. This CDR3 has 16 residues. The ends lost 0 bases at V and 0 bases at J; junction bases unmatched: 1.

This chain joins TRBV6-1 and TRBJ1-2; TRBD1 is a possible D gene (6 bases). CDR1 MNHNS and CDR2 SASEGT come from the germline V gene. The CDR3 loop spans 19 amino acids. V was cut by 3 bases and J by 7 bases, with 30 bases left in between. The CDR3 here is CASSEFSISPRAGGPGYTF. The CDR3 DNA sequence: TGTGCCAGCAGTGAGTTTTCGATTTCCCCTCGTGCGGGGGGCCCTGGCTACACCTTC.

The chain links TRBV20-1 to TRBJ1-5, with D unclear. Germline lookup yields CDR1 DFQATT and CDR2 SNEGSKA (reference sequence). There are 12 residues in the CDR3. V shed 5 bases and J shed 5 bases, with 10 bases lying between them. The CDR3 loop is CSAQEKDQPQHF. CDR3 sequence (DNA): TGCAGTGCTCAAGAGAAGGATCAGCCCCAGCATTTT.

For the CDR3, the DNA is TGTGCCAGCAGCGTAGCAGGGTCTGGAAACACCATATATTTT. It specifies CASSVAGSGNTIYF. The gene calls are TRBV9 and TRBJ1-3; TRBD1 is a possible D gene (5 bases). V was cut by 0 bases and J by 1 base, with 5 bases left in between. The germline V gene has CDR1 SGDLS and CDR2 YYNGEE. The CDR3 is 14 residues long. The whole variable domain, remainder taken from reference TRBV9 and TRBJ1-3, is DSGVTQTPKHLITATGQRVTLRCSPRSGDLSVYWYQQSLDQGLQFLIQYYNGEERAKGNILERFSAQQFPDLHSELNLSSLELGDSALYFCASSVAGSGNTIYFGEGSWLTVV.

With regard to this clonotype: One junction end does not reproduce the germline sequence, and a read error may be involved. The rearrangement uses TRBV7-7 and TRBJ2-3; 7 bases map to TRBD2. CDR3 length: 19 amino acids. Germline V gene data show CDR1 as SSHAT and CDR2 as FNYEAQ (reference sequence). The CDR3 DNA follows: TGTGCTAGCAGCTTACGCCCCTCGGGGGGAAACGAGGAGTCGGATACGCAGTATTTT. Translation gives CASSLRPSGGNEESDTQYF.

The chain recombines TRBV30 with TRBJ2-5, with no clear D. With 0 bases removed from V and 5 bases from J, the gap between germline ends came to 7 bases. CDR3 length: 12 amino acids. Per germline, CDR1 GTSNPN and CDR2 SVGIG (reference sequence). CDR3 amino acids: CAWSVRTETQYF. The CDR3 DNA is TGTGCCTGGAGTGTACGTACCGAGACCCAGTACTTC. The whole variable domain, remainder taken from reference TRBV30 and TRBJ2-5, is SQTIHQWPATLVQPVGSPLSLECTVEGTSNPNLYWYRQAAGRGLQLLFYSVGIGQISSEVPQNLSASRPQDRQFILSSKKLLLSDSGFYLCAWSVRTETQYFGPGTRLLVL.

This clonotype was found many times. The V call is TRBV3-1, the J call TRBJ1-2; D is perhaps TRBD1 (6 bases). V dropped 4 bases and J dropped 0 bases, with 15 bases sitting between them. Germline V lookup: CDR1 LGHDT, CDR2 YNNKEL (reference sequence). The CDR3 runs 16 residues. For the CDR3, the DNA is TGTGCCAGCAGCCGGGAGCAGGGGTCGGCTAACTATGGCTACACCTTC. This gives the protein CASSREQGSANYGYTF.

This clonotype was seen more than once but under ten times. This rearrangement joins TRBV5-1 to TRBJ2-7; 9 bases are shared with TRBD2. V lost 3 bases to trimming and J lost 6 bases; unmatched junction nucleotides: 16. Germline CDR1 reads SGHRS; CDR2 reads YFSETQ. This CDR3 comprises 17 residues. CDR3 nucleotides: TGCGCCAGCAGCTCCCTCCCAACTAGCGGGTTTATGGGCGAGCAGTACTTC. Translated: CASSSLPTSGFMGEQYF. Variable domain in full (rest from reference TRBV5-1 and TRBJ2-7): KAGVTQTPRYLIKTRGQQVTLSCSPISGHRSVSWYQQTPGQGLQFLFEYFSETQRNKGNFPGRFSGRQFSNSRSEMNVSTLELGDSALYLCASSSLPTSGFMGEQYFGPGTRLTVT.

This clonotype was seen repeatedly, ten times or more. This chain joins TRBV12-3 or TRBV12-4 and TRBJ1-5; D gene unclear. CDR3 length equals 12 residues. V was cut by 0 bases and J by 7 bases, with 4 bases left in between. As DNA, the CDR3 is TGTGCCAGCAGTTTAGCGACGCAGCCCCAGCATTTT. This sequence encodes CASSLATQPQHF.

The V and J genes are TRBV10-3 and TRBJ1-2, with D perhaps TRBD1 (6 bases). Trimming shortened V by 3 bases and J by 3 bases, and 8 bases separated the two germline ends. The germline CDR1 and CDR2 sequences are ENHRY and SYGVKD. This CDR3 region has 13 residues. The DNA for the CDR3 is TGTGCCATCAGTGACAGGGGAGACTATGGCTACACCTTC. Residues: CAISDRGDYGYTF.

This clonotype was seen a few times. This chain links TRBV6-5 with TRBJ1-2; the D gene is possibly TRBD1 (5 bases). The CDR3 spans 15 residues. Germline V gene sequence: CDR1 MNHEY, CDR2 SVGAGI. The V and J ends lost 2 bases and 4 bases respectively, with 14 bases between them. CDR3 nucleotide sequence: TGTGCCAGCAGTTACGGAGGGGATGGAAGCTATGGCTACACCTTC. Its translation is CASSYGGDGSYGYTF.

There are many counts of this clonotype. The chain has TRBV15 and TRBJ1-5; TRBD1 might be the D (5 bases). The germline V gene encodes CDR1 LNHNV and CDR2 YYDKDF (reference sequence). The CDR3 is made up of 15 amino acids. The V gene lost 1 base and the J gene lost 4 bases, with 11 bases spanning the gap. CDR3 nucleotide sequence: TGTGCCACCAGCAGAGTACGGGGCCTAAATCAGCCCCAGCATTTT. Its translation: CATSRVRGLNQPQHF.

This clonotype has a handful of counts. The V call is TRBV18, the J call TRBJ1-1; 7 bases fit TRBD1. The germline V gene encodes CDR1 KGHSH and CDR2 LQKENI. With V trimmed by 3 bases and J by 6 bases, 4 bases remained unmatched. This CDR3 has 13 residues. CDR3 residues: CASSPTGQAEAFF. The CDR3 DNA reads as TGTGCCAGCTCACCGACCGGACAGGCTGAAGCTTTCTTT.

The chain has TRBV5-8 and TRBJ2-5; TRBD2 matches 9 bases. This CDR3 is 16 amino acids long. Looked up from germline, CDR1 is SGHTS and CDR2 is YDEGEE. J gave up 2 bases and V 3 bases, and 8 bases lay outside the gene matches. This CDR3 is CASSYLRGGGQETQYF. Here the CDR3 DNA reads TGTGCCAGCAGCTACCTGCGCGGGGGGGGACAAGAGACCCAGTACTTC.